The 25 T cell receptor beta chains listed next were all sequenced from one sample in a study of blood T cells in healthy people across ages. The authors ran a second PCR of about 7 to 12 cycles using a sample-barcoded 5' primer and a J-beta primer mix. From the 5' RACE reads, TCRdb called clonotypes with MiXCR, one entry per CDR3 protein. This table has roughly 900,000 distinct CDR3 sequences, around 26% appearing once. Sequenced input: blood. These TCRs come from a woman of 80 years or more in good health.

The chain links TRBV20-1 to TRBJ2-1, with D perhaps matching TRBD2 (5 bases). CDR1 and CDR2 from the germline V gene are DFQATT and SNEGSKA (reference sequence). Trimming left V 6 bases short and J 0 bases short, with 12 bases between. The CDR3 totals 14 residues. CDR3 nucleotide sequence: TGCAGTGCCCTACTAGTCCGCTCCTACAATGAGCAGTTCTTC. This sequence encodes CSALLVRSYNEQFF.

This clonotype was counted ten times or more. The V and J genes are TRBV3-1 and TRBJ1-2; D is perhaps TRBD1 (6 bases). V lost 6 bases and J 5 bases, leaving 16 bases between the germline ends. The CDR3 contains 14 residues. The germline gives CDR1 LGHDT, CDR2 YNNKEL (reference sequence). The CDR3 nucleotides read TGTGCCAGCAGACACGGGACAAAACTTTATGGCTACACCTTC. The encoded protein is CASRHGTKLYGYTF.

There are many counts of this clonotype. The DNA for the CDR3 is TGCAGTGCTGACGGCGGTGCAGGCGAGCAGTACTTC. It yields the protein CSADGGAGEQYF. The V gene is TRBV20-1, the J gene TRBJ2-7; D call uncertain. This CDR3 is built from 12 residues. Germline loops: CDR1 DFQATT, CDR2 SNEGSKA (reference sequence). V lost 5 bases, J lost 6 bases, and 14 bases lay in between.

This clonotype occurred many times. The V call is TRBV24-1, the J call TRBJ2-5; D is perhaps TRBD2 (5 bases). V was pared by 2 bases and J by 13 bases, with 13 bases between. The CDR3 is 12 residues long. CDR1 and CDR2 from the germline V gene are KGHDR and SFDVKD. The CDR3 is CATSDSGGRVYF. In nucleotides, the CDR3 is TGTGCCACCAGTGATTCCGGCGGGCGCGTGTACTTC.

This clonotype was counted at least ten times. This sequence joins TRBV7-2 and TRBJ1-2, with TRBD1 as a possible D gene (6 bases). Germline CDR1 SGHTA, CDR2 FQGNSA. The CDR3 has 14 amino acids. With 4 bases removed from V and 0 bases from J, the gap between germline ends came to 9 bases. The CDR3 DNA sequence: TGTGCCAGCAGCTCCTGGACAGCTAACTATGGCTACACCTTC. It translates to CASSSWTANYGYTF.

This clonotype was seen more than once but under ten times. The CDR3 DNA reads TGTGCCAGCAGCTTAGCTCTGGGAAACTATGGCTACACCTTC. Amino acid sequence: CASSLALGNYGYTF. This chain links TRBV7-8 with TRBJ1-2; D not resolved. The germline V gene has CDR1 SGHVS and CDR2 FQNEAQ. Trimming cost V 0 bases and J 2 bases, with 7 bases left between them. The CDR3 has 14 residues.

This clonotype appeared many times. The J gene is TRBJ2-1, the V gene TRBV6-2 or TRBV6-3, with 13 bases identical to TRBD2. J gave up 4 bases and V 4 bases, and 7 bases lay outside the gene matches. This CDR3 region has 17 residues. The germline V gene has CDR1 MNHEY and CDR2 SVGEGT. CDR3 loop: CASSLLAGGPGYNEQFF. The CDR3 DNA reads as TGTGCCAGCAGTTTACTAGCGGGGGGGCCCGGGTACAATGAGCAGTTCTTC.

The chain couples TRBV20-1 to TRBJ2-7; 10 bases fit TRBD2. The CDR3 covers 15 residues. V was pared by 3 bases and J by 8 bases, with 13 bases of the junction left unmatched. Germline-derived CDR1 and CDR2 are DFQATT and SNEGSKA (reference sequence). The CDR3 region has the DNA TGCAGTGCTAGCGAAGCGGGGGGGCCCTACAATAAGCAGTACTTC. Translation gives CSASEAGGPYNKQYF.

This clonotype was seen only once. This chain connects TRBV3-1 to TRBJ1-1; no clear D. Trimming cost V 4 bases and J 2 bases, with 8 bases left between them. From germline, CDR1 is LGHDT and CDR2 YNNKEL (reference sequence). This CDR3 comprises 13 residues. CDR3 sequence: CASSPPANTEAFF. CDR3 DNA: TGTGCCAGCAGCCCCCCTGCAAACACTGAAGCTTTCTTT.

Only one count was recorded for this clonotype. Compared with germline, one end of the junction differs, possibly owing to a read error. The chain combines TRBV20-1 with TRBJ2-7, with D perhaps matching TRBD1 (6 bases). The closer fit of TRBJ2-5 to the DNA end suggests the J call may be wrong. This CDR3 comprises 11 residues. Germline V gene sequence: CDR1 DFQATT, CDR2 SNEGSKA (reference sequence). The DNA for the CDR3 is TGCAGAGCTACAGGGCAAGAGACCCAGTACTTC. The encoded protein is CRATGQETQYF.

This clonotype has only a few counts. At one end, the junction sequence differs from germline, possibly due to a read error. This chain links TRBV28 with TRBJ2-6; tentatively, D is TRBD1 or TRBD2 (5 bases each). CDR3 length: 14 residues. The germline V gene has CDR1 MDHEN and CDR2 SYDVKM. The CDR3 nucleotides are TGTGCCAGCAGCCTAGGGCCCGGGGCCAACGTCCCGACTTTC. It yields the protein CASSLGPGANVPTF.

The chain has TRBV5-1 and TRBJ1-4, with D tentatively TRBD1 (5 bases). CDR3 length: 14 amino acids. Germline loops: CDR1 SGHRS, CDR2 YFSETQ. With 0 bases removed from V and 4 bases from J, the gap between germline ends came to 7 bases. The CDR3 nucleotides read TGCGCCAGCAGCTTGGGACAGCGTAATGAAAAACTGTTTTTT. Translated: CASSLGQRNEKLFF.

V is TRBV4-3 and J is TRBJ2-1; 8 bases match TRBD2. Trimming took 2 bases from V and 2 from J; bases not matched to a gene: 2. Per germline, CDR1 LGHNA and CDR2 YSLEER. The CDR3 runs to 15 residues. The CDR3 coding sequence is TGCGCCAGCAGCCAACCGGGGGGGGCCTACAATGAGCAGTTCTTC. Its translation: CASSQPGGAYNEQFF.

CDR3 loop: CASSSVQGPGEQYF. The CDR3 region has the DNA TGCGCCAGCAGCTCCGTCCAGGGGCCGGGAGAGCAGTACTTC. The rearrangement links TRBV5-1 to TRBJ2-7; weak D call: TRBD1 (6 bases). This CDR3 spans 14 amino acids. CDR1 SGHRS and CDR2 YFSETQ come from the germline V gene. V lost 3 bases and J 7 bases, leaving 17 bases between the germline ends.

In regard to this clonotype: One end of the junction does not line up with germline, which may come from a read error. This CDR3 is CASSLSGSDQETRYF. The CDR3 nucleotides are TGCGCCAGCAGCTTGTCTGGTAGCGACCAAGAGACCCGGTACTTC. The chain joins TRBV5-1 to TRBJ2-5; TRBD2 is a possible D gene (5 bases). Germline V gene sequence: CDR1 SGHRS, CDR2 YFSETQ. The CDR3 length is 15 residues.

This clonotype was counted many times. The chain links TRBV4-2 to TRBJ2-3; D remains ambiguous. Germline CDR1 LGHNA, CDR2 YNFKEQ. The V and J ends lost 4 bases and 8 bases respectively, with 13 bases between them. The CDR3 totals 13 residues. The CDR3 sequence: CASSPSFGPTQYF. In nucleotides, the CDR3 is TGTGCCAGCAGCCCGTCATTTGGTCCTACGCAGTATTTT.

The V and J genes are TRBV6-2 or TRBV6-3 and TRBJ2-7; 9 nucleotides line up with TRBD2. Losses at the gene ends were 2 bases for V and 7 bases for J; bases not matched to a gene: 12. Per the germline V gene, CDR1 is MNHEY and CDR2 is SVGEGT. The CDR3 has 16 residues. CDR3 bases: TGTGCCAGCAGTTACCTGCGGGGGGGCCTTCTCGATGAGCAGTACTTC. Protein: CASSYLRGGLLDEQYF.

Concerning this clonotype: This may be a read error: a much more frequent sequence differs by one nucleotide. The rearrangement joins TRBV2 to TRBJ2-1, with D perhaps TRBD2 (6 bases). The DNA end favors TRBJ2-7, so the J call may be wrong. CDR3 length: 14 residues. CDR1 and CDR2 from the germline V gene are SNHLY and FYNNEI. The CDR3 sequence: CASRIAALYNEQYF. In DNA form, the CDR3 reads TGTGCCAGCCGGATAGCGGCTCTCTACAATGAGCAGTACTTC.

This clonotype was observed a handful of times. The CDR3 nucleotides are TGTGCCTCCGGACAGACTAATAATTCACCCCTCCACTTT. It is translated as CASGQTNNSPLHF. The chain combines TRBV30 with TRBJ1-6, with D possibly TRBD1 on 6 matching bases. Germline values: CDR1 GTSNPN, CDR2 SVGIG (reference sequence). CDR3 length: 13 residues. V lost 7 bases and J lost 5, with 12 bases in between.

This clonotype was seen only a few times. The chain is built from TRBV20-1 and TRBJ1-2; 9 bases line up with TRBD1. The CDR3 has 17 residues. J lost 7 bases, V lost 4 bases, and 19 bases had no gene match. Germline CDR1 and CDR2: DFQATT and SNEGSKA (reference sequence). CDR3 coding DNA: TGCAGTGCTATCCCGCTAGCTAGGGGACAGGGATGTGGTGGCTACACCTTC. Translation gives CSAIPLARGQGCGGYTF.

In its sample, this clonotype was seen many times. The rearrangement links TRBV25-1 to TRBJ1-2; TRBD1 matches 8 bases. After removal of 6 bases from V and 4 bases from J, the junction contained 1 base not matched to a gene. The CDR3 has 12 residues. Germline CDR1 MGHDK, CDR2 SYGVNS. Here the CDR3 DNA reads TGTGCCAGCAGCGGACAGGGCTATGGCTACACCTTC. This sequence encodes CASSGQGYGYTF.

This clonotype was counted at least ten times. V usage is TRBV10-3 and J usage is TRBJ2-7; 11 positions match TRBD1. CDR3 length: 11 residues. Trimming cost V 9 bases and J 8 bases; bases outside gene matches: 3. CDR1 and CDR2 (germline): ENHRY, SYGVKD. CDR3 coding DNA: TGTGCCATTGGGACAGGGGGTCAGCAGTACTTC. Translating it yields CAIGTGGQQYF.

The genes are TRBV7-9 and TRBJ2-3; unclear D gene. CDR3 length: 15 residues. V lost 3 bases, J lost 0 bases, and 10 bases lay in between. The germline gives CDR1 SEHNR, CDR2 FQNEAQ (reference sequence). The CDR3 loop is CASSFVRSSTDTQYF. The CDR3, as DNA: TGTGCCAGCAGCTTTGTGCGGTCTAGCACAGATACGCAGTATTTT.

The chain combines TRBV5-6 with TRBJ2-3, with D tentatively TRBD1 (5 bases). This CDR3 has 15 amino acids. Germline CDR1 reads SGHDT; CDR2 reads YYEEEE. V was trimmed by 0 bases and J by 8 bases, leaving 16 bases between them. The CDR3 here is CASSLEGAALFTQYF. In DNA form, the CDR3 reads TGTGCCAGCAGCTTGGAAGGGGCCGCCCTTTTTACGCAGTATTTT.

This clonotype was picked up a small number of times. This may be a read error: a much more frequent sequence differs by one nucleotide. The chain joins TRBV14 to TRBJ1-4; the D gene is possibly TRBD1 (6 bases). Germline CDR1 and CDR2: SGHDN and FVKESK. This CDR3 has 14 amino acids. The CDR3 protein is CACSQGTGREKLFF. The DNA of the CDR3 is TGTGCCTGCAGCCAGGGGACTGGTCGTGAAAAACTGTTTTTT.